Many counts were recorded for the clone carrying this TCR beta chain. Its antigen is not known. CDR3 length: 14 residues. The V and J ends lost 5 bases and 4 bases, in that order; junction bases with no gene match: 2. CDR1 SGHVS and CDR2 FQNEAQ come from the germline V gene. This entry belongs to a study of T-cell reconstitution after alpha-beta-depleted transplantation in children. Study-wide points: Newly made T cells mostly supplied T-cell counts and diversity one year after transplant.

Preparing the TCRbeta library involved the use of unique molecular identifiers. TCRdb fed the PCR reads into MiXCR, producing one record per CDR3 protein. The data show roughly 48,000 distinct CDR3 sequences, 5.8% seen once. Sequencing used PBMCs, mostly from graft donor cells, obtained 60 days after TCRalphabeta/CD19-depleted stem cell transplant. The chain employs TRBV7-8 and TRBJ2-7, with 13 bases that match TRBD2. This clonotype was obtained from a female patient aged 2-15 years who had a stem cell transplant for aplastic anemia, so the T cells may come from the graft donor. The CDR3 protein is CASSPTSGRYEQYF. Here the CDR3 DNA reads TGTGCCAGCAGCCCGACTAGCGGGAGGTACGAGCAGTACTTC. Full variable domain (rest looked up from reference TRBV7-8 and TRBJ2-7): GAGVSQSPRYKVAKRGQDVALRCDPISGHVSLFWYQQALGQGPEFLTYFQNEAQLDKSGLPSDRFFAERPEGSVSTLKIQRTQQEDSAVYLCASSPTSGRYEQYFGPGTRLTVT.